A single TCR beta chain is shown here with its context. The antigen remains unidentified. The CDR3 totals 13 residues. Looked up from germline, CDR1 is LNHDA and CDR2 is SQIVND (reference sequence). Unmatched junction bases numbered 9, after V lost 10 bases and J lost 6 bases. 60 Vbeta and 13 Jbeta primers were used in PCR. The data were produced by immunoSEQ multiplex PCR, yet TCRdb's version contains in-frame clones alone and is incomplete. The sample lists about 160,000 clones; more than 65% were seen once. This record comes from a study of cytomegalovirus exposure and HLA in healthy donors. Study context: Early on, a data release was issued that held 80 million or so unique TCRs from HLA-typed donors.

Broader study findings: Reports indicated that the classifier achieved high specificity and sensitivity in diagnosing cytomegalovirus status. Associated with HLA alleles at 0.05 false discovery rate in a later analysis were around 17,000 TCR beta sequences. The authors later found most CMV-associated TCR beta chains appeared HLA-restricted.

The chain uses TRBV19 and TRBJ1-5; 7 bases map to TRBD1. Input material: PBMCs. This TCR derives from a man between 50 and 59 years old in good health and CMV-seropositive. The CDR3 is CAISGGGLQPQHF. The CDR3 bases are TGTGCCATTTCAGGAGGGGGCCTTCAGCCCCAGCATTTT.